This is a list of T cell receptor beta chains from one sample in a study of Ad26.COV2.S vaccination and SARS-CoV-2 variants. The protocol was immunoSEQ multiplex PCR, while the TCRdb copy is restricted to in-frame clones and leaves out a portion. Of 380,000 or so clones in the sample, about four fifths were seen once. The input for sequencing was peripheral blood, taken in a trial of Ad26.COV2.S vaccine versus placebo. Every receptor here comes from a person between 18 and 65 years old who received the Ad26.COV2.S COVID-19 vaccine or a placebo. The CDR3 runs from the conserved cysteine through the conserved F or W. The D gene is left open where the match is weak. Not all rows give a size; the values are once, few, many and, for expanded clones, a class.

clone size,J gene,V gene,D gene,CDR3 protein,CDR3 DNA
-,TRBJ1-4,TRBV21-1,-,CASSKWRGPRVGLFF,TGTGCCAGCAGCAAATGGAGGGGCCCAAGGGTGGGACTGTTTTTT
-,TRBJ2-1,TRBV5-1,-,CASSPRPYNEQFF,TGCGCCAGCAGCCCTAGGCCTTACAATGAGCAGTTCTTC
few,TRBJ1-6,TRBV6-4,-,CASSDSFRGNSPLHF,TGTGCCAGCAGTGACTCCTTTCGGGGTAATTCACCCCTCCACTTT
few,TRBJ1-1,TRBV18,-,CASSPGRAGNEAFF,TGTGCCAGCTCACCGGGCAGGGCTGGCAATGAAGCTTTCTTT
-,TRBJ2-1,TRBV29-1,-,CSVLRSSGSGVF,TGCAGCGTTCTCCGCTCGAGCGGGTCTGGGGTCTTC
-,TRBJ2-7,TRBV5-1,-,CASSLAADYEQYF,TGCGCCAGCAGCTTGGCGGCCGACTACGAGCAGTACTTC
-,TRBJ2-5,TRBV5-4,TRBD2,CASTPGLERGTQYF,TGTGCCAGCACTCCCGGACTGGAGCGGGGGACCCAGTACTTC
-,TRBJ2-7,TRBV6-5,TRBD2,CASSYGTSGTYEQYF,TGTGCCAGCAGTTACGGGACTAGCGGGACCTACGAGCAGTACTTC
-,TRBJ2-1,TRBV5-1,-,CASSSGVSTYNEQFF,TGCGCCAGCAGCTCCGGGGTTTCGACCTACAATGAGCAGTTCTTC
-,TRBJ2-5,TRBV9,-,CASSVGPIQETQYF,TGTGCCAGCAGCGTAGGGCCTATTCAAGAGACCCAGTACTTC
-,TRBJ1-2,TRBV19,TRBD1,CASSIVQGADYGYTF,TGTGCCAGTAGTATAGTCCAGGGGGCGGACTATGGCTACACCTTC
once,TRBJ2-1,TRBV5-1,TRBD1,CASSLGQAGGEQFF,TGCGCCAGCAGCTTGGGGCAGGCAGGGGGTGAGCAGTTCTTC
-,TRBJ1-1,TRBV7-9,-,CASSLGIRGLRTEAFF,TGTGCCAGCAGCCTAGGGATAAGGGGGTTGCGGACTGAAGCTTTCTTT
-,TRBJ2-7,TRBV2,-,CASSPGTPSREQYF,TGTGCCAGCAGCCCAGGGACACCCTCTAGGGAGCAGTACTTC
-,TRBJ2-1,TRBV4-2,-,CASSQALDSRNNEQFF,TGTGCCAGCAGCCAAGCCCTTGACTCCCGGAACAATGAGCAGTTCTTC
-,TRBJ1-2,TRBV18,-,CASSPPRWPGYTF,TGTGCCAGCTCACCACCGAGGTGGCCTGGCTACACCTTC
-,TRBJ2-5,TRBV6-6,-,CASVRRETQYF,TGTGCCAGCGTTAGGAGAGAGACCCAGTACTTC
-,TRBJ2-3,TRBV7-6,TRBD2,CASSKRGLVGDTQYF,TGTGCCAGCAGCAAGCGGGGCCTAGTGGGAGATACGCAGTATTTT
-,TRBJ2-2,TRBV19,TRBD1,CASSTDRGAGELFF,TGTGCCAGTAGTACGGACAGGGGCGCCGGGGAGCTGTTTTTT
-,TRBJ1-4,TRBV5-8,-,CASRLGEKLFF,TGTGCCAGCAGACTGGGGGAAAAACTGTTTTTT
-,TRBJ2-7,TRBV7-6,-,CACGNGPYEQYF,TGTGCCTGCGGGAACGGGCCCTACGAGCAGTACTTC
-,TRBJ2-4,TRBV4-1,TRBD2,CASSQGGLAGVRGKNIQYF,TGCGCCAGCAGCCAAGGGGGACTAGCGGGAGTTCGAGGCAAAAACATTCAGTACTTC
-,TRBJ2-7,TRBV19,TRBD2,CASSASGVRGGRYEQYF,TGTGCCAGTAGTGCGTCGGGAGTCCGGGGGGGGCGATACGAGCAGTACTTC
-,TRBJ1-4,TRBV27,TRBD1,CASSTLRDSLGEKLFF,TGTGCCAGCAGTACCCTTAGGGACAGCCTCGGTGAAAAACTGTTTTTT
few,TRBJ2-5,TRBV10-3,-,CAISAKRSYQETQYF,TGTGCCATCAGTGCCAAGCGGTCGTACCAAGAGACCCAGTACTTC
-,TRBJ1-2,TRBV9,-,CASSQSSGGMAYTF,TGTGCCAGCAGCCAGAGTTCCGGCGGAATGGCCTACACCTTC
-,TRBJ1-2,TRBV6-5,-,CASSPEVDYGYTF,TGTGCCAGCAGTCCGGAAGTCGACTATGGCTACACCTTC
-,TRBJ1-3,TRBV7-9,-,CATLSGNTIYF,TGTGCCACCCTCTCTGGAAACACCATATATTTT
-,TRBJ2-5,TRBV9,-,CASSVGGEAETQYF,TGTGCCAGCAGCGTTGGCGGGGAGGCAGAGACCCAGTACTTC
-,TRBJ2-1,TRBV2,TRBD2,CASAPRGLGGEQFF,TGTGCCAGCGCCCCTAGGGGACTAGGGGGGGAGCAGTTCTTC
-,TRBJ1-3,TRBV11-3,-,CASSPTTGNTIYF,TGTGCCAGCAGCCCCACCACTGGAAACACCATATATTTT
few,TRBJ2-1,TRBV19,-,CASRRIVGGRLAEQFF,TGTGCCAGTAGAAGAATCGTAGGGGGGCGGCTCGCCGAGCAGTTCTTC